This TCR beta chain was identified during a study of shared clonotypes between healthy human individuals. Whole-study results and caveats: Sampling included only blood; tissue repertoires likely differ. The authors expected sequencing depth to affect clonotype sharing among donors. Generation probabilities were higher for clonotypes shared across all four sorted-subset donors than for unshared ones.

As to this clone: Its antigen is still unknown. This CDR3 is also generated by other DNA sequences in the sample.

CDR1 SGHRS and CDR2 YFSETQ come from the germline V gene. This CDR3 has 14 amino acids. The trim removed 0 bases at V and 3 bases at J, leaving 3 bases unmatched. Replicate PCRs from sorted subsets contained roughly 200 ng DNA, which is 30,000 to 35,000 T cell genomes. Repertoires were generated with immunoSEQ multiplex PCR, while TCRdb's copy carries only in-frame clones and drops some. This table has some 1.4 million clones, around 95% appearing once. Sequenced sample: naive CD4+ T cells sorted from blood. The subset denotes: CD45RA+ positively selected. This TCR derives from a man aged 30 to 45 in good health. The chain recombines TRBV5-1 with TRBJ2-7; 7 bases agree with TRBD1. The CDR3 region is CASSLGQGIYEQYF. In nucleotides, the CDR3 is TGCGCCAGCAGCTTGGGACAGGGCATCTACGAGCAGTACTTC.